The T cell receptor (beta chain) under discussion was sequenced for a study of blood T cell repertoires in COVID-19. Study overall: Sites across the United States, Italy and Spain contributed samples from acute and convalescent COVID-19.

Participants' reported clinical history set cohort assignment. V was clipped by 11 bases and J by 0 bases, with 26 bases between them. Germline CDR1 MRHNA, CDR2 SNTAGT. This CDR3 is 18 amino acids long. Under the authors' procedure: Scientists estimated how many nucleated cells there were by amplifying reference gene primers. This table comes from immunoSEQ multiplex PCR, and its TCRdb copy is limited to in-frame clones, with some not included. V and J calls and clone size are as listed in that table; D and trimming were resolved from the DNA. The sample carries 200,000 to 250,000 clones, over 75% recorded once.

The chain has TRBV6-4 and TRBJ1-5; D gene ambiguous. This TCR was recovered from a middle-aged man who had recovered from COVID-19. The sample taken for sequencing was PBMCs or T cells enriched from blood (not recorded which). CDR3 sequence: CACPLSARSVYSNQPQHF. The CDR3 DNA follows: TGTGCCTGCCCACTTTCCGCCCGCTCCGTATATAGCAATCAGCCCCAGCATTTT.